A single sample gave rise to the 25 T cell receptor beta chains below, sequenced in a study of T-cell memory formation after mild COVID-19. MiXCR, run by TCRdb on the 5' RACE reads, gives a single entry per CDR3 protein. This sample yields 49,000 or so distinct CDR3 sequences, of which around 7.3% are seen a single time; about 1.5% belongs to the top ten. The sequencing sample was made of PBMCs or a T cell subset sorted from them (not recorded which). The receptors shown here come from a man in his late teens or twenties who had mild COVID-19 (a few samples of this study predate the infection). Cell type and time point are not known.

This chain's CDR3 is CASSSTSGRGETQYF. The CDR3 region has the DNA TGTGCCAGCAGCTCTACTAGCGGGAGGGGAGAGACCCAGTACTTC. This chain joins TRBV9 and TRBJ2-5, with 13 bases identical to TRBD2. V lost 4 bases, J lost 4 bases, and 4 bases stayed unmatched. CDR1 is SGDLS and CDR2 is YYNGEE in the germline V gene. The CDR3 is 15 amino acids.

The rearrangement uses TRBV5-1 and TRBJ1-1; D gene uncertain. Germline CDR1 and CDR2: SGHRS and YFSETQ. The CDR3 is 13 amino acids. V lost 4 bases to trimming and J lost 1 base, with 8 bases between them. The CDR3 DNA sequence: TGCGCCAGCAGCACACAGTCGAACACTGAAGCTTTCTTT. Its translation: CASSTQSNTEAFF.

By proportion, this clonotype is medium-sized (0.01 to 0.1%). The CDR3 loop reads CASSPGGSAGDTQYF. CDR3 sequence (DNA): TGCGCCAGCAGCCCCGGCGGGTCTGCAGGAGATACGCAGTATTTT. The V and J genes are TRBV5-1 and TRBJ2-3; a weak D match, TRBD2 (5 bases). CDR3 length: 15 amino acids. The germline CDR1 and CDR2 sequences are SGHRS and YFSETQ. Deletions cut 4 bases from V and 5 bases from J, with 17 bases between.

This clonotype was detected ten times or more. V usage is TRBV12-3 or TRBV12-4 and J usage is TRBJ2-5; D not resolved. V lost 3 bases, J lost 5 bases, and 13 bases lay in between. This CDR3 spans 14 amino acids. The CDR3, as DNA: TGTGCCAGCAGTTTTGAACGCAGCTGGGAGACCCAGTACTTC. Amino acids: CASSFERSWETQYF.

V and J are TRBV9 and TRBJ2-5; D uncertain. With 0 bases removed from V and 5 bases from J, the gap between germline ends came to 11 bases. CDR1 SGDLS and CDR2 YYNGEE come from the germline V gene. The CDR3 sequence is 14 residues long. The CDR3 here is CASSVDLGWETQYF. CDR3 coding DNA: TGTGCCAGCAGCGTAGATTTGGGTTGGGAGACCCAGTACTTC.

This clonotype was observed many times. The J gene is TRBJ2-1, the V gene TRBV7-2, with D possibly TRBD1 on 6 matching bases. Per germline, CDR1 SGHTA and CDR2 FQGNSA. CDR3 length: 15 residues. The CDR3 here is CASTPHTGTPFEQFF. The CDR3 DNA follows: TGTGCTTCAACGCCACACACAGGGACCCCATTTGAGCAGTTCTTC.

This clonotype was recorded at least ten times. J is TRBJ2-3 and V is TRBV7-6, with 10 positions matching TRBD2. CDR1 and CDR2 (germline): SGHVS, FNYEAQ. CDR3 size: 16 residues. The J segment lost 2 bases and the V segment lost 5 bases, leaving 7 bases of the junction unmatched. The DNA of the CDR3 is TGTGCCAGCAGCGGTAGCGGGGGGCAGATCACAGATACGCAGTATTTT. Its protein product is CASSGSGGQITDTQYF.

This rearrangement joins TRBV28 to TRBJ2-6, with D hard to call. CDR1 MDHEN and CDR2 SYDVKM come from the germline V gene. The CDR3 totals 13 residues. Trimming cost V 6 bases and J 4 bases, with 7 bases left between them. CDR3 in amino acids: CASSLPGANVLTF. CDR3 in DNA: TGTGCCAGCAGCCTTCCCGGGGCCAACGTCCTGACTTTC.

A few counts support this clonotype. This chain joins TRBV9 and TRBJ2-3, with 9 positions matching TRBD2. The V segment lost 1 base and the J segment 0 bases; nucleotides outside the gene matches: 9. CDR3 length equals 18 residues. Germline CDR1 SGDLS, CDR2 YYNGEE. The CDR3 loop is CASSVSHGLAPSTDTQYF. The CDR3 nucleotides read TGTGCCAGCAGCGTATCCCATGGACTAGCGCCAAGCACAGATACGCAGTATTTT.

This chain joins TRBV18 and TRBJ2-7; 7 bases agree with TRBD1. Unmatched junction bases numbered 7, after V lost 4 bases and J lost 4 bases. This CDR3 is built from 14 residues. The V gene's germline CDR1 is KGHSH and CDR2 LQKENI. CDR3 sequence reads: CASSQTGDRYEQYF. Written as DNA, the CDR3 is TGTGCCAGCTCACAAACAGGGGATCGGTACGAGCAGTACTTC.

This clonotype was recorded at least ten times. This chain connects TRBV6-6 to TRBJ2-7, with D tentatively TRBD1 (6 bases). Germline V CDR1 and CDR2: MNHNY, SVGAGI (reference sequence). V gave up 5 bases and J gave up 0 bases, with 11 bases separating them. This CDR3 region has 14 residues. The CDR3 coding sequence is TGTGCCAGCAGTCGAGCGACAGGCTCCTACGAGCAGTACTTC. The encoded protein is CASSRATGSYEQYF.

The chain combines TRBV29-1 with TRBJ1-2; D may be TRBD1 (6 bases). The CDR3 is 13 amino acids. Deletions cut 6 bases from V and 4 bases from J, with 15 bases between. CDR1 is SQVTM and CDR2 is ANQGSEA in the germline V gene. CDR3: CSVSDRRFYGYTF. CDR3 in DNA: TGCAGCGTAAGCGACAGGAGGTTCTATGGCTACACCTTC.

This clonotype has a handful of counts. The CDR3 coding sequence is TGCGCCAGCAGCTTGGAAGAGGAGAGGGGCTACACCTTC. Its translation is CASSLEEERGYTF. The gene calls are TRBV5-1 and TRBJ1-2; D uncertain. The germline V gene has CDR1 SGHRS and CDR2 YFSETQ. V was pared by 0 bases and J by 8 bases, with 11 bases between. The CDR3 extends over 13 amino acids.

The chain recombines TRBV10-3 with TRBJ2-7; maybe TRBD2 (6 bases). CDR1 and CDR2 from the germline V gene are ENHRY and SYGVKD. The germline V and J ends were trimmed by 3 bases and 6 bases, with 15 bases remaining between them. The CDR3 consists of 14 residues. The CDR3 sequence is CAISDGYSGSEQYV. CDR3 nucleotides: TGTGCCATCAGTGATGGGTACTCCGGGAGCGAGCAGTACGTC.

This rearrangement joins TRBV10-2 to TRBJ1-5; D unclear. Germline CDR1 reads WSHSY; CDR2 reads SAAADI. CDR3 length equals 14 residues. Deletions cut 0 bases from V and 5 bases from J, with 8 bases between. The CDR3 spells CASSESHRDQPQHF. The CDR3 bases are TGCGCCAGCAGTGAGTCGCATAGGGATCAGCCCCAGCATTTT.

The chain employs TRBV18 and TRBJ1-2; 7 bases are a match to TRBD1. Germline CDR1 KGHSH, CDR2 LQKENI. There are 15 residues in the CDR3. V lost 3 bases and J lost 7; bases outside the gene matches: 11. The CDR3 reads CASSPDATGLLGYTF. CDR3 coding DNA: TGTGCCAGCTCACCGGATGCGACAGGGCTGCTTGGCTACACCTTC.

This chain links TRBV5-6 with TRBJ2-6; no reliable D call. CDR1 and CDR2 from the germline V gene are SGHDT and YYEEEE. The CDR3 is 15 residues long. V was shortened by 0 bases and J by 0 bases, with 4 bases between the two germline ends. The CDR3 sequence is CASSLGGSGANVLTF. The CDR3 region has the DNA TGTGCCAGCAGCTTGGGGGGCTCTGGGGCCAACGTCCTGACTTTC.

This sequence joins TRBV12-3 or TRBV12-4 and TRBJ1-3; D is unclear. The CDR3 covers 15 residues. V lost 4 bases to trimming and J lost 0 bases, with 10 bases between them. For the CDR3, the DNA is TGTGCCAGCAGTTACAGAAGATACTCTGGAAACACCATATATTTT. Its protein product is CASSYRRYSGNTIYF.

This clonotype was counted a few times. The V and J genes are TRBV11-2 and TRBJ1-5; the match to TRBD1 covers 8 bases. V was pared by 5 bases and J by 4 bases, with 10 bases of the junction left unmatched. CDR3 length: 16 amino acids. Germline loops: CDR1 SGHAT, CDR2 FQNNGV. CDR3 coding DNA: TGTGCCAGCAGCCGCTCTCCCTACAGGGGGAATCAGCCCCAGCATTTT. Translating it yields CASSRSPYRGNQPQHF.

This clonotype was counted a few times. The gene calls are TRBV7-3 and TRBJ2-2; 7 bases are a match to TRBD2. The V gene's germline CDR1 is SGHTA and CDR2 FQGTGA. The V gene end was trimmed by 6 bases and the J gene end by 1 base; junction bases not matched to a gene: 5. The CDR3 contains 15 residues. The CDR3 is CASRQTGGNTGELFF. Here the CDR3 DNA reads TGTGCCAGCAGGCAAACGGGGGGGAACACCGGGGAGCTGTTTTTT.

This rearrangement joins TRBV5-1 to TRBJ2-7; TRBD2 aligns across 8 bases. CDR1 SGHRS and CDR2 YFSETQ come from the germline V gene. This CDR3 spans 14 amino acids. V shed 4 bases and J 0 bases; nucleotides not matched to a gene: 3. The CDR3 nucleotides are TGCGCCAGCAGCGAGCGGGGGAGCTCCTACGAGCAGTACTTC. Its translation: CASSERGSSYEQYF.

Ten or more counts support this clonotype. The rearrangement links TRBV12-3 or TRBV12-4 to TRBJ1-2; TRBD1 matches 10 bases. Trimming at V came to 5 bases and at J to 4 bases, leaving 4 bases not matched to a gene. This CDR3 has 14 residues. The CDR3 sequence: CASSRQGAGYGYTF. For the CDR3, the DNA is TGTGCCAGCAGTAGACAGGGGGCAGGCTATGGCTACACCTTC.

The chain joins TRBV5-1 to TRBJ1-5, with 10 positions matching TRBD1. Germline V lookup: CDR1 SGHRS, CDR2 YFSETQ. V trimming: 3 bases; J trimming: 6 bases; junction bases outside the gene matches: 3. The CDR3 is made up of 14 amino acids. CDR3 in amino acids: CASSSGTGAQPQHF. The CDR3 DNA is TGCGCCAGCAGCTCCGGGACAGGGGCTCAGCCCCAGCATTTT.

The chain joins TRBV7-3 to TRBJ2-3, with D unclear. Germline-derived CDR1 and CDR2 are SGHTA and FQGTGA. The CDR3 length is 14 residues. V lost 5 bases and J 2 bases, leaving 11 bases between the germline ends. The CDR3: CASSAGRITDTQYF. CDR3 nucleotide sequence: TGTGCCAGCAGCGCCGGGCGGATCACAGATACGCAGTATTTT.

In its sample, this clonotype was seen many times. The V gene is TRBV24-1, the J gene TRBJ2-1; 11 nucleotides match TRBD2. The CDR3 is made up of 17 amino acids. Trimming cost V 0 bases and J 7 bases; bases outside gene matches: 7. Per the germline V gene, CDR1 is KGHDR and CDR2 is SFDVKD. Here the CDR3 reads CATSDLIASGGKNEQFF. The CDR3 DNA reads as TGTGCCACCAGTGATTTGATTGCTAGCGGGGGGAAAAATGAGCAGTTCTTC.